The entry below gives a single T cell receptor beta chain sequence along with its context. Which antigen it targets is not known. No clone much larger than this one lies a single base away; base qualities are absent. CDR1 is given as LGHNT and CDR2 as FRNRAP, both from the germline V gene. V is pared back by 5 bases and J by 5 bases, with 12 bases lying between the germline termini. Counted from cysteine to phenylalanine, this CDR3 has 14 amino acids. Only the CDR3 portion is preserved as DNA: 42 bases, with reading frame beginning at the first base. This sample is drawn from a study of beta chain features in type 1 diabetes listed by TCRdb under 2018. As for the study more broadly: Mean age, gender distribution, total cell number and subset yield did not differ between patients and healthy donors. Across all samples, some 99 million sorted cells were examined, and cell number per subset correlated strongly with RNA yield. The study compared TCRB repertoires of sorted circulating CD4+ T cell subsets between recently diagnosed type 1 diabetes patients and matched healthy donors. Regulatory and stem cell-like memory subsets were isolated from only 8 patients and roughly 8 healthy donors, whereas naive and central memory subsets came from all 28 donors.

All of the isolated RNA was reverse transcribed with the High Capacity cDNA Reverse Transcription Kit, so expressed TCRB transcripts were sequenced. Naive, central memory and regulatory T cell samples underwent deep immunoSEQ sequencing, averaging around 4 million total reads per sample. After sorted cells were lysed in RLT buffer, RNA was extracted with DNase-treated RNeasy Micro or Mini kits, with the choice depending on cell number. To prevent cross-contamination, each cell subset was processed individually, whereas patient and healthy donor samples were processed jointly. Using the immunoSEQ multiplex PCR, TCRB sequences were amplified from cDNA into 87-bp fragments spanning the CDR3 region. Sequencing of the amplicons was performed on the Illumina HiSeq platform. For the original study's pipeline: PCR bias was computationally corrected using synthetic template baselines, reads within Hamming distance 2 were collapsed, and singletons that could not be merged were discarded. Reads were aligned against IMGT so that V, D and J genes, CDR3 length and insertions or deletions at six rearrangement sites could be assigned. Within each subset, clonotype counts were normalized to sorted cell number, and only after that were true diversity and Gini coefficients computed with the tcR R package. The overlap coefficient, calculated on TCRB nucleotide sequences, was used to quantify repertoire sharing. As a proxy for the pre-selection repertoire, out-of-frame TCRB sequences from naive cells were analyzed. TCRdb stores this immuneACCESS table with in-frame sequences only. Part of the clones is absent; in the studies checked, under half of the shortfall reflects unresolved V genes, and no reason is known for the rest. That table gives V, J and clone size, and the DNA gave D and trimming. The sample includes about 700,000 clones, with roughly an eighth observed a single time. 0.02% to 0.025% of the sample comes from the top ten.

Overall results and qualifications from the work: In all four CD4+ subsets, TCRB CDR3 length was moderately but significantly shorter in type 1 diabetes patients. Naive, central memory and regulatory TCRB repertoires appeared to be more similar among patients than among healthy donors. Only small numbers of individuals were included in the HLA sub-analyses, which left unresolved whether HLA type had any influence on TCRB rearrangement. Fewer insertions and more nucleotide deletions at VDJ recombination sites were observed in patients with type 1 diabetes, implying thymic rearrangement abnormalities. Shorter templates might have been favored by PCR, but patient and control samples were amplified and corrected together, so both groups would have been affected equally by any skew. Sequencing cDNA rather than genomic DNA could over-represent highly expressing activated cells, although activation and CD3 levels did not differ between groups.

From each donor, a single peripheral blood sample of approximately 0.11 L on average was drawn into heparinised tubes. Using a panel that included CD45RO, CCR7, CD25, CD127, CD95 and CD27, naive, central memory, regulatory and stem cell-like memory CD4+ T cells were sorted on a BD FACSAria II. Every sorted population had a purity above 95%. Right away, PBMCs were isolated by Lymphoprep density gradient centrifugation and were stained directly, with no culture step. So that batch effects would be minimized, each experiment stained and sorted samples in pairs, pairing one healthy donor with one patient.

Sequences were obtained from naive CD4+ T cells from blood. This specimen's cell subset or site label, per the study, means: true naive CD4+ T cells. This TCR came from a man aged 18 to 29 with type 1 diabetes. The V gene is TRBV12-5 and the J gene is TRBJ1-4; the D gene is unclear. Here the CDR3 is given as CASGPGGFNEKLFF. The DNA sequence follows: TGTGCTAGTGGTCCTGGCGGTTTCAATGAAAAACTGTTTTTT. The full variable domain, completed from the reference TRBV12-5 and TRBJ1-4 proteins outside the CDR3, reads DARVTQTPRHKVTEMGQEVTMRCQPILGHNTVFWYRQTMMQGLELLAYFRNRAPLDDSGMPKDRFSAEMPDATLATLKIQPSEPRDSAVYFCASGPGGFNEKLFFGSGTQLSVL.